One and the same sample provided the 2 T cell receptor beta chains below, sequenced in a study of neurological immune-mediated disorders. MiXCR, run by TCRdb on the 5' RACE reads, gives a single entry per CDR3 protein. This sample has 80,000 to 95,000 distinct CDR3 sequences, with roughly 3.3% found just once. The sample was PBMCs. These receptor sequences come from a woman between 45 and 65 years old with multiple sclerosis.

This clonotype occurred many times. The rearrangement uses TRBV7-8 and TRBJ2-2; 11 bases match TRBD2. Germline V gene sequence: CDR1 SGHVS, CDR2 FQNEAQ. Trimming took 5 bases from V and 2 from J; bases not matched to a gene: 16. The CDR3 extends over 20 amino acids. This CDR3 is CASSARRGLAGGRNTGELFF. In nucleotides, the CDR3 is TGTGCCAGCAGCGCCCGCCGGGGGCTAGCGGGGGGACGAAACACCGGGGAGCTGTTTTTT.

This clonotype has just a few counts. This sequence joins TRBV20-1 and TRBJ2-7; 10 bases fit TRBD2. Losses at the gene ends were 1 base for V and 10 bases for J; bases not matched to a gene: 4. The CDR3 has 12 amino acids. Germline loops: CDR1 DFQATT, CDR2 SNEGSKA (reference sequence). CDR3: CSARGLAGLQYF. For the CDR3, the DNA is TGCAGTGCTAGAGGACTAGCGGGTCTTCAGTACTTC.